Each of the 23 T cell receptor beta chains below was sequenced from the same sample in a study of blood T cells in healthy people across ages. A sample-barcoded 5' primer and a J-beta primer mix were used in a second PCR of roughly 6 to 12 cycles. TCRdb itself ran the 5' RACE reads through MiXCR, one entry per CDR3 protein. In the table there are roughly 800,000 distinct CDR3 sequences, around 25% of which are singletons. In addition, the sample was reused for a study of T cells of mothers and their children.

The source material was blood. Receptors originate from a boy aged 5-17 years in good health.

This clonotype was recorded at least ten times. The chain joins TRBV7-8 to TRBJ2-5, with a tentative D call TRBD1 (5 bases). Germline CDR1 SGHVS, CDR2 FQNEAQ. V lost 3 bases, J lost 1 base, and 12 bases lay in between. The CDR3 sequence is 15 residues long. The CDR3 loop reads CASSFAPGFQETQYF. CDR3 bases: TGTGCCAGCAGCTTTGCTCCAGGGTTCCAAGAGACCCAGTACTTC.

Details on this clonotype: Its ends do not fully match the called genes, so a read error is possible. The genes are TRBV4-3 and TRBJ2-5; TRBD2 might be the D (6 bases). The closer fit of TRBJ2-7 to the DNA end suggests the J call may be wrong. Germline V gene lookup returns CDR1 LGHNA and CDR2 YSLEER. This CDR3 has 14 amino acids. In DNA, the CDR3 is TGCGTCAGCAGCCAAGATCTTACCGGGGGCGAGCAGTACTTC. Translating it yields CVSSQDLTGGEQYF.

V and J are TRBV5-5 and TRBJ1-2; D may be TRBD1 (6 bases). The V gene lost 4 bases and the J gene lost 8 bases, with 24 bases spanning the gap. From germline, CDR1 is SGHKS and CDR2 YYEKEE (reference sequence). There are 16 residues in the CDR3. The CDR3 region has the DNA TGTGCCAGCAGCCCCTCACCACAGGGTCAGGGGAAAGGCTACACCTTC. Protein product: CASSPSPQGQGKGYTF.

This clonotype was detected a few times. The CDR3 is CAGGLGGEQYF. For the CDR3, the DNA is TGTGCCGGGGGACTTGGGGGCGAGCAGTACTTC. This chain connects TRBV6-2 or TRBV6-3 to TRBJ2-7; a possible D gene is TRBD2 (6 bases). V was pared by 11 bases and J by 6 bases, with 14 bases between. This CDR3 spans 11 amino acids. The germline V gene has CDR1 MNHEY and CDR2 SVGEGT.

This clonotype was detected only a few times. The rearrangement joins TRBV5-1 to TRBJ1-1; D is possibly TRBD1 (6 bases). The CDR3 loop spans 16 amino acids. V was shortened by 2 bases and J by 5 bases, with 19 bases between the two germline ends. Germline V gene data show CDR1 as SGHRS and CDR2 as YFSETQ. This CDR3 reads CASSFAGANLGTEAFF. CDR3 in DNA: TGCGCCAGCAGCTTTGCGGGGGCGAATCTAGGGACTGAAGCTTTCTTT.

This clonotype has a count of ten or more. This chain connects TRBV11-1 to TRBJ2-3; no reliable D call. The CDR3 consists of 14 residues. V was shortened by 1 base and J by 1 base, with 6 bases between the two germline ends. Germline lookup yields CDR1 SGHAT and CDR2 FQDESV (reference sequence). The CDR3 region has the DNA TGTGCCAGCAGCTTAGGATCAGGCACAGATACGCAGTATTTT. Encoded protein: CASSLGSGTDTQYF.

This clonotype was detected only a few times. This sequence joins TRBV7-9 and TRBJ1-1, with TRBD1 as a possible D gene (6 bases). The CDR3 is made up of 15 amino acids. Deletions cut 5 bases from V and 4 bases from J, with 17 bases between. Germline V lookup: CDR1 SEHNR, CDR2 FQNEAQ (reference sequence). CDR3 nucleotide sequence: TGTGCCAGCAGCGCCGCGGGGGGGCAAGGCACTGAAGCTTTCTTT. It encodes CASSAAGGQGTEAFF. The full variable domain, its missing parts supplied by reference TRBV7-9 and TRBJ1-1, is DTGVSQNPRHKITKRGQNVTFRCDPISEHNRLYWYRQTLGQGPEFLTYFQNEAQLEKSRLLSDRFSAERPKGSFSTLEIQRTEQGDSAMYLCASSAAGGQGTEAFFGQGTRLTVV.

In this sample, this clonotype turned up a few times. The chain has TRBV29-1 and TRBJ1-2; 8 positions match TRBD1. Trimming at V came to 7 bases and at J to 11 bases, leaving 9 bases not matched to a gene. Germline CDR1 reads SQVTM; CDR2 reads ANQGSEA. The CDR3 has 11 amino acids. CDR3 sequence: CSAGGTGAYTF. CDR3 DNA: TGCAGCGCCGGTGGGACAGGAGCGTACACCTTC. The variable domain in full, with the rest retrieved from reference TRBV29-1 and TRBJ1-2, is SAVISQKPSRDICQRGTSLTIQCQVDSQVTMMFWYRQQPGQSLTLIATANQGSEATYESGFVIDKFPISRPNLTFSTLTVSNMSPEDSSIYLCSAGGTGAYTFGSGTRLTVV.

The chain is built from TRBV18 and TRBJ2-1, with D possibly called TRBD1 or TRBD2 (6 bases each). Germline V gene sequence: CDR1 KGHSH, CDR2 LQKENI. This CDR3 region has 14 residues. Between the trimmed V and J ends, which lost 0 bases and 11 bases, there was a span of 14 bases. CDR3 amino acids: CASSPPTRGHQQFF. DNA of the CDR3: TGTGCCAGCTCACCACCCACGCGGGGACATCAGCAGTTCTTC.

This chain connects TRBV29-1 to TRBJ2-1; TRBD2 might be the D (6 bases). Trimming removed 3 bases from V and 8 bases from J, with 26 bases in between. CDR1 SQVTM and CDR2 ANQGSEA come from the germline V gene. The CDR3 has 17 residues. CDR3 residues: CSVEGGAAKPNKYEQFF. The CDR3 DNA follows: TGCAGCGTTGAGGGCGGGGCAGCGAAACCCAATAAGTATGAGCAGTTCTTC.

V usage is TRBV11-2 and J usage is TRBJ1-3, with D unclear. Trimming stripped 3 bases from V and 1 base from J, with 16 bases between. The V gene's germline CDR1 is SGHAT and CDR2 FQNNGV. The CDR3 is made up of 17 amino acids. CDR3: CASSLSGAAWSGNTIYF. CDR3 sequence (DNA): TGTGCCAGCAGCTTGTCCGGAGCTGCCTGGTCTGGAAACACCATATATTTT.

This chain links TRBV12-3 or TRBV12-4 with TRBJ1-2; D is uncertain. The CDR3 spans 13 residues. V was clipped by 8 bases and J by 2 bases, with 12 bases between them. CDR3 residues: CASYTGRNYGYTF. For the CDR3, the DNA is TGTGCCAGCTATACCGGGCGGAACTATGGCTACACCTTC.

There are a few counts of this clonotype. The chain couples TRBV6-2 or TRBV6-3 to TRBJ1-3; no reliable D call. This CDR3 spans 17 amino acids. Trimming pared 6 bases from V and 3 bases from J, leaving 21 bases between. Germline CDR1 and CDR2: MNHEY and SVGEGT. CDR3 sequence (DNA): TGTGCCAGCAGACCCCATACCGTGGTGCCGAGTGGAAACACCATATATTTT. Translation gives CASRPHTVVPSGNTIYF.

This clonotype was seen a few times. The chain couples TRBV7-2 to TRBJ2-1; 10 nucleotides agree with TRBD2. The CDR3 runs 16 residues. The germline V gene has CDR1 SGHTA and CDR2 FQGNSA. After removal of 6 bases from V and 12 bases from J, the junction contained 17 bases not matched to a gene. CDR3 region: CASRVQGTSEHSGQFF. The DNA of the CDR3 is TGTGCCAGCAGGGTGCAGGGGACTAGCGAACACTCAGGGCAGTTCTTC.

V and J are TRBV5-1 and TRBJ2-7, with 12 bases identical to TRBD1. Unmatched junction bases numbered 4, after V lost 0 bases and J lost 6 bases. Germline-derived CDR1 and CDR2 are SGHRS and YFSETQ. This CDR3 comprises 15 residues. The DNA of the CDR3 is TGCGCCAGCAGCTTGGACGGGACAGGGGGCCGCGAGCAGTACTTC. This codes for CASSLDGTGGREQYF.

The table lists this clonotype with many counts. The J gene is TRBJ2-5, the V gene TRBV12-3 or TRBV12-4; D not certain. The CDR3 covers 15 residues. V gave up 6 bases and J gave up 3 bases, with 17 bases separating them. The CDR3 reads CASRAEARGEETQYF. CDR3 in DNA: TGTGCCAGCAGAGCCGAGGCTAGAGGTGAAGAGACCCAGTACTTC.

This clonotype occurred many times. The gene calls are TRBV20-1 and TRBJ2-7, with unresolved D. CDR3 length: 12 amino acids. V gave up 1 base and J gave up 2 bases, with 6 bases separating them. Germline assignment: CDR1 DFQATT and CDR2 SNEGSKA (reference sequence). As DNA, the CDR3 is TGCAGTGCTAGAGGACTCACCTACGAGCAGTACTTC. Translation: CSARGLTYEQYF.

The chain employs TRBV4-2 and TRBJ2-1; 9 bases are shared with TRBD2. The germline gives CDR1 LGHNA, CDR2 YNFKEQ. The CDR3 has 17 amino acids. V was clipped by 1 base and J by 6 bases; unmatched bases: 10. The CDR3 protein is CASSQGVLAGVFNEQFF. CDR3 coding DNA: TGTGCCAGCAGCCAAGGGGTGTTAGCGGGAGTCTTCAATGAGCAGTTCTTC.

The rearrangement links TRBV29-1 to TRBJ1-5; 9 nucleotides line up with TRBD1. In germline, CDR1 is SQVTM, CDR2 ANQGSEA. This CDR3 contains 15 residues. Germline trimming cut 3 bases from V and 4 bases from J; bases unmatched to any gene: 7. The CDR3 region has the DNA TGCAGCGTTGATCCGGCGACAGGGGGGAATCAGCCCCAGCATTTT. Protein: CSVDPATGGNQPQHF.

This clonotype was counted many times. V usage is TRBV7-2 and J usage is TRBJ2-5; D not certain. The V and J ends lost 0 bases and 2 bases respectively, with 7 bases between them. This CDR3 is 14 amino acids long. Germline V CDR1 and CDR2: SGHTA, FQGNSA. CDR3 in DNA: TGTGCCAGCAGCTTAGCCGGCAGACAAGAGACCCAGTACTTC. As protein: CASSLAGRQETQYF.

The gene calls are TRBV7-9 and TRBJ2-7, with no clear D. V shed 5 bases and J shed 2 bases, with 7 bases lying between them. Germline V gene lookup returns CDR1 SEHNR and CDR2 FQNEAQ (reference sequence). The CDR3 spans 12 residues. The CDR3 nucleotides are TGTGCCAGCAGCCGAGAGCCCTACGAGCAGTACTTC. Amino acids: CASSREPYEQYF.

This clonotype showed up just a few times. The chain employs TRBV5-6 and TRBJ1-2, with 7 bases fitting TRBD1. The CDR3 is 13 residues long. Germline assignment: CDR1 SGHDT and CDR2 YYEEEE. Trimming at V came to 3 bases and at J to 6 bases, leaving 5 bases not matched to a gene. For the CDR3, the DNA is TGTGCCAGCAGCTCCCATACAGGGGATGGCTACACCTTC. This codes for CASSSHTGDGYTF.

The chain uses TRBV9 and TRBJ2-5; no clear D gene. The CDR3 totals 11 residues. Trimming pared 7 bases from V and 5 bases from J, leaving 9 bases between. Germline V lookup: CDR1 SGDLS, CDR2 YYNGEE. The CDR3: CASLLEETQYF. CDR3 DNA sequence: TGTGCCAGCCTCCTCGAGGAGACCCAGTACTTC. The full variable domain, in which reference TRBV9 and TRBJ2-5 provide the parts outside the CDR3, is DSGVTQTPKHLITATGQRVTLRCSPRSGDLSVYWYQQSLDQGLQFLIQYYNGEERAKGNILERFSAQQFPDLHSELNLSSLELGDSALYFCASLLEETQYFGPGTRLLVL.